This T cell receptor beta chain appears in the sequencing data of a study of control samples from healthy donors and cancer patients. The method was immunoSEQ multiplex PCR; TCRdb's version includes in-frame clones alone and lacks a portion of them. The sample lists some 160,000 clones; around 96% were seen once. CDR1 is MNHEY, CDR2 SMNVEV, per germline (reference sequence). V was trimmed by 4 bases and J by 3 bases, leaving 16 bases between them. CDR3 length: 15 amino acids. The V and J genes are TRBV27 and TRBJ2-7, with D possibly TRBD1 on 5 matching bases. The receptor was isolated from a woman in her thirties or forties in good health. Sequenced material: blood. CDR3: CASSSPFTGLYEQYF. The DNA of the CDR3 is TGTGCCAGCAGTTCCCCCTTTACAGGTCTCTACGAGCAGTACTTC.